This TCR beta chain derives from a study of CD8+CD57+ T cells in acquired aplastic anemia. Study summary: Sorted CD4+ and CD8+ cells gave an average of about 3.4 ug of DNA.

This clonotype has at least ten counts. As yet, its antigen is unknown. Losses at the gene ends were 1 base for V and 7 bases for J; bases not matched to a gene: 5. The CDR3 is 16 residues long. Germline CDR1 ENHRY, CDR2 SYGVKD. Patients selected for sequencing had displayed CD8+CD57+ cell expansion by flow cytometry. Severe acquired aplastic anemia was present in all patients. Therapy had not been given to patients before blood sampling. Study-wide findings and caveats: CD8+ Simpson's diversity did not differ significantly between patients and controls.

Using genomic DNA as the template, TCR beta VDJ and CDR3 profiling was carried out. TCRdb re-analysed the reads in MiXCR, keeping a single row per CDR3 protein. The table records approximately 220,000 distinct CDR3 sequences, roughly half of them present only once. The sequencing input was sorted CD4+, CD8+, or CD8+CD57+ T cells (not recorded which) from PBMCs. The chain couples TRBV10-3 to TRBJ2-2; 11 bases fit TRBD1. This clonotype was obtained from a human donor with aplastic anemia. As DNA, the CDR3 is TGTGCCATCAGTGAGTTCGGACAGGGGGCGATCGGGGAGCTGTTTTTT. This gives the protein CAISEFGQGAIGELFF.